Listed here are 13 T cell receptor beta chains from one sample, sequenced in a study of shared clonotypes between healthy human individuals. Only in-frame clones appear in the TCRdb table, and some are missing; sequencing was by immunoSEQ multiplex PCR. The data contain 2,100,000 or so clones, about 94% of them singletons. Sequencing used naive CD4+ T cells sorted from blood. Subset given: CD45RA+ positively selected. The receptors here all came from a young man in good health.

V is TRBV7-9 and J is TRBJ1-2; unclear D gene. Deletions cut 5 bases from V and 8 bases from J, with 9 bases between. This CDR3 has 11 amino acids. Germline-derived CDR1 and CDR2 are SEHNR and FQNEAQ (reference sequence). This chain's CDR3 is CASSAGGGYTF. CDR3 bases: TGTGCCAGCAGCGCGGGTGGCGGCTACACCTTC.

The V call is TRBV7-9, the J call TRBJ2-4, with a tentative D call TRBD2 (7 bases). Trimming pared 7 bases from V and 1 base from J, leaving 17 bases between. The CDR3 sequence is 16 residues long. The germline V gene has CDR1 SEHNR and CDR2 FQNEAQ (reference sequence). CDR3 in amino acids: CASTLGGAGAKNIQYF. CDR3 nucleotide sequence: TGTGCCAGCACCCTAGGGGGGGCAGGGGCCAAAAACATTCAGTACTTC.

The chain combines TRBV7-9 with TRBJ2-7; D may match TRBD1 or TRBD2 (5 bases each). The germline CDR1 and CDR2 sequences are SEHNR and FQNEAQ (reference sequence). This CDR3 is 14 amino acids long. V lost 2 bases to trimming and J lost 3 bases, with 11 bases between them. The CDR3 bases are TGTGCCAGCAGCTTATCCGGGACGGACTACGAGCAGTACTTC. This sequence encodes CASSLSGTDYEQYF.

The gene calls are TRBV7-2 and TRBJ2-5; D is undetermined. There are 15 residues in the CDR3. Trimming cost V 1 base and J 1 base, with 10 bases left between them. Germline CDR1 SGHTA, CDR2 FQGNSA. This chain's CDR3 is CASSLVWAVQETQYF. The DNA for the CDR3 is TGTGCCAGCAGCTTAGTATGGGCAGTCCAAGAGACCCAGTACTTC.

This chain links TRBV6-1 with TRBJ2-5, with unresolved D. Per the germline V gene, CDR1 is MNHNS and CDR2 is SASEGT. V dropped 3 bases and J dropped 1 base, with 9 bases sitting between them. The CDR3 extends over 14 amino acids. The DNA of the CDR3 is TGTGCCAGCAGTGACCCCCCATTCCAAGAGACCCAGTACTTC. This sequence encodes CASSDPPFQETQYF.

V usage is TRBV19 and J usage is TRBJ1-2; D is unresolved. V was pared by 7 bases and J by 4 bases, with 22 bases between. This CDR3 contains 16 residues. Germline CDR1 is LNHDA and CDR2 is SQIVND (reference sequence). This CDR3 reads CASMTSETQRGYGYTF. CDR3 sequence (DNA): TGTGCCAGTATGACGTCAGAGACCCAGCGGGGCTATGGCTACACCTTC.

J is TRBJ1-1 and V is TRBV18; 9 nucleotides align to TRBD1. The V gene's germline CDR1 is KGHSH and CDR2 LQKENI. The CDR3 is 16 amino acids. V gave up 2 bases and J gave up 2 bases; unmatched junction bases: 6. The CDR3 loop is CASSPSMGQGNTEAFF. CDR3 nucleotides: TGTGCCAGCTCACCATCGATGGGACAGGGCAACACTGAAGCTTTCTTT.

The V and J genes are TRBV2 and TRBJ2-1; 11 positions match TRBD1. The CDR3 length is 13 residues. With V trimmed by 11 bases and J by 4 bases, 4 bases remained unmatched. Germline lookup yields CDR1 SNHLY and CDR2 FYNNEI. In DNA form, the CDR3 reads TGTGCCGGCGGACAGGGGGCTTACAATGAGCAGTTCTTC. Translated: CAGGQGAYNEQFF.

The V and J genes are TRBV14 and TRBJ1-4; D call uncertain. The germline V gene encodes CDR1 SGHDN and CDR2 FVKESK. V dropped 3 bases and J dropped 7 bases, with 12 bases sitting between them. This CDR3 is 14 amino acids long. The CDR3 loop reads CASSQAGLGEKLFF. CDR3 nucleotides: TGTGCCAGCAGCCAGGCGGGGTTAGGTGAAAAACTGTTTTTT.

The V and J genes are TRBV25-1 and TRBJ1-1; 7 nucleotides align to TRBD1. Per germline, CDR1 MGHDK and CDR2 SYGVNS. V lost 2 bases to trimming and J lost 5 bases; unmatched junction nucleotides: 8. The length of the CDR3 is 15 residues. DNA of the CDR3: TGTGCCAGCAGTGAAGGAGGGGGCGCGAGGACTGAAGCTTTCTTT. This codes for CASSEGGGARTEAFF.

This chain connects TRBV4-1 to TRBJ2-7, with D possibly matching TRBD2 (6 bases). V gave up 0 bases and J gave up 5 bases, with 14 bases separating them. Germline V gives CDR1 MGHRA, CDR2 YSYEKL. CDR3 length equals 15 residues. Here the CDR3 DNA reads TGCGCCAGCAGCCAAGAAACGGGAGCGAGGAACGAGCAGTACTTC. Translation gives CASSQETGARNEQYF.

The V and J genes are TRBV4-3 and TRBJ2-5, with 7 positions matching TRBD2. Trimming took 0 bases from V and 9 from J; bases not matched to a gene: 4. This CDR3 spans 13 amino acids. From germline, CDR1 is LGHNA and CDR2 YSLEER. The CDR3 DNA reads as TGCGCCAGCAGCCAAGATGGTCGGGGGGCCCAGTACTTC. It specifies CASSQDGRGAQYF.

This chain links TRBV2 with TRBJ2-2; TRBD2 might be the D (5 bases). Germline V gene sequence: CDR1 SNHLY, CDR2 FYNNEI. The V end was cut by 6 bases, the J end by 8 bases, with 10 bases between. The CDR3 extends over 12 amino acids. CDR3 loop: CASSVRVGELFF. CDR3 in DNA: TGTGCCAGCAGCGTGAGGGTAGGGGAGCTGTTTTTT.